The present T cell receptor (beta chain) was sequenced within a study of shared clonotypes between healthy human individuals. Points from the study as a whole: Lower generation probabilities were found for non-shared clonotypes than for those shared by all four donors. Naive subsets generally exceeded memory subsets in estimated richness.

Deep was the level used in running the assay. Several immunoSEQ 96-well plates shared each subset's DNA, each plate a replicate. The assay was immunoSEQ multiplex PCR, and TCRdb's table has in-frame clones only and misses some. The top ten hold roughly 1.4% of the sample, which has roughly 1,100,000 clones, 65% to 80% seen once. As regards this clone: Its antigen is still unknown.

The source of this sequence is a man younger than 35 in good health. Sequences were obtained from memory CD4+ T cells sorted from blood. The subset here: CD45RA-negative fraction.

CDR3 protein: CASSVSTTTGANVLTF. The CDR3 coding sequence is TGTGCCAGCAGCGTTAGTACTACGACTGGGGCCAACGTCCTGACTTTC. V gene TRBV7-2 combines with J gene TRBJ2-6; D call uncertain. This CDR3 comprises 16 residues. Trimming stripped 5 bases from V and 2 bases from J, with 13 bases between. Per the germline V gene, CDR1 is SGHTA and CDR2 is FQGNSA.